One and the same sample provided the 10 T cell receptor beta chains below, sequenced in a study of control samples from healthy donors and cancer patients. Clones were sequenced by immunoSEQ multiplex PCR, and TCRdb holds only the in-frame ones, with some missing. The sample contains about 59,000 clones, around 90% of which appear only once. Sequenced: PBMCs. Source of these receptors: a man aged 35 to 55 with colorectal cancer.

This chain connects TRBV7-6 to TRBJ2-3; TRBD2 matches 8 bases. The germline gives CDR1 SGHVS, CDR2 FNYEAQ. The junction had 13 bases not matched to a gene; V was cut back by 5 bases and J by 9 bases. The CDR3 extends over 15 amino acids. CDR3 in amino acids: CASSRSGGEGRTQYF. CDR3 bases: TGTGCCAGCAGCCGCAGCGGGGGCGAAGGGAGAACGCAGTATTTT.

The chain combines TRBV6-5 with TRBJ2-7; D uncertain. The CDR3 has 12 residues. V was cut by 6 bases and J by 4 bases, with 10 bases left in between. Germline V gene sequence: CDR1 MNHEY, CDR2 SVGAGI. The CDR3 coding sequence is TGTGCCAGCAGCCTACTGGGGTACGAGCAGTACTTC. This gives the protein CASSLLGYEQYF.

The CDR3 sequence is CASSQPPGEVRSNQPQHF. The CDR3 nucleotides are TGCGCCAGCAGCCAACCACCAGGGGAGGTTAGAAGCAATCAGCCCCAGCATTTT. This chain joins TRBV4-1 and TRBJ1-5, with D possibly TRBD1 on 6 matching bases. Germline V CDR1 and CDR2: MGHRA, YSYEKL. V was cut by 2 bases and J by 1 base, with 18 bases left in between. The CDR3 is 18 amino acids.

V usage is TRBV3-1 (or the pseudogene TRBV3-2) and J usage is TRBJ2-5; 8 nucleotides line up with TRBD2. Per germline, CDR1 LGHDT and CDR2 YNNKEL (reference sequence). The V segment lost 5 bases and the J segment 4 bases; nucleotides outside the gene matches: 9. The length of the CDR3 is 15 residues. The CDR3, as DNA: TGTGCCAGCAGCATGGCTAGCGGGCTGGGAGAGACCCAGTACTTC. Encoded protein: CASSMASGLGETQYF.

J is TRBJ2-3 and V is TRBV7-2, with a weak D call TRBD2 (6 bases). Trimming shortened V by 8 bases and J by 2 bases, and 11 bases separated the two germline ends. CDR3 length: 13 amino acids. The germline CDR1 and CDR2 sequences are SGHTA and FQGNSA. CDR3 amino acids: CASGAGTTDTQYF. The CDR3 bases are TGTGCCAGCGGGGCGGGGACCACAGATACGCAGTATTTT.

This clone was seen only once. This sequence joins TRBV7-3 and TRBJ2-1; 7 positions agree with TRBD2. Unmatched junction bases numbered 12, after V lost 1 base and J lost 9 bases. The CDR3 consists of 16 residues. Germline CDR1 is SGHTA and CDR2 is FQGTGA. CDR3 DNA sequence: TGTGCCAGCAGCTTAATAGCGGGTCAACTCGCAGGTGAGCAGTTCTTC. The encoded protein is CASSLIAGQLAGEQFF.

The chain has TRBV5-1 and TRBJ1-2, with a weak D call TRBD1 (6 bases). Germline CDR1 reads SGHRS; CDR2 reads YFSETQ. This CDR3 contains 15 residues. Trimming stripped 0 bases from V and 3 bases from J, with 12 bases between. The CDR3, as DNA: TGCGCCAGCAGCTTGGTTGCGGGGGGCGACTATGGCTACACCTTC. It encodes CASSLVAGGDYGYTF.

J is TRBJ1-3 and V is TRBV19, with D hard to call. This CDR3 spans 17 amino acids. Looked up from germline, CDR1 is LNHDA and CDR2 is SQIVND (reference sequence). V was clipped by 3 bases and J by 0 bases, with 15 bases between them. This chain's CDR3 is CASSIRSGGSSGNTIYF. CDR3 nucleotides: TGTGCCAGTAGTATTAGGTCGGGCGGCAGCTCTGGAAACACCATATATTTT.

The rearrangement links TRBV29-1 to TRBJ2-3, with TRBD2 matching over 12 bases. The CDR3 has 16 residues. Germline values: CDR1 SQVTM, CDR2 ANQGSEA. With V trimmed by 3 bases and J by 2 bases, 6 bases remained unmatched. The CDR3 nucleotides are TGCAGCGTTGACCCTAGCGGGGGGGACCTCACAGATACGCAGTATTTT. It translates to CSVDPSGGDLTDTQYF.

In its sample, this clone was seen a few times. The chain couples TRBV5-1 to TRBJ1-1; D is unclear. Trimming pared 1 base from V and 8 bases from J, leaving 15 bases between. CDR1 and CDR2 (germline): SGHRS, YFSETQ. The CDR3 extends over 14 amino acids. CDR3 sequence: CASSLFGRGTEAFF. For the CDR3, the DNA is TGCGCCAGCAGCTTGTTTGGTCGGGGAACCGAAGCTTTCTTT.